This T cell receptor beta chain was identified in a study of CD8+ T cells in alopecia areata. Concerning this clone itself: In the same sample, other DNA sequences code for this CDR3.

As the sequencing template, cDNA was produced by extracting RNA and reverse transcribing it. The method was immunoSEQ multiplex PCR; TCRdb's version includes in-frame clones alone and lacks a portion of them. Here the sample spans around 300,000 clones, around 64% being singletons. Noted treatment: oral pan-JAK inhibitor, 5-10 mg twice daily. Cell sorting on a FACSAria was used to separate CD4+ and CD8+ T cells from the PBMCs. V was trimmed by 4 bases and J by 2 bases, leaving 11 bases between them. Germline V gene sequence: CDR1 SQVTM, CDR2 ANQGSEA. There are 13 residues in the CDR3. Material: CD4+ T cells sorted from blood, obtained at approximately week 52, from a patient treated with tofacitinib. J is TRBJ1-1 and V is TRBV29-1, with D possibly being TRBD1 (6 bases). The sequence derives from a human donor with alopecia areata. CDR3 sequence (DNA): TGCAGCGTTGCCAGGGGACGAAACACTGAAGCTTTCTTT. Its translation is CSVARGRNTEAFF.